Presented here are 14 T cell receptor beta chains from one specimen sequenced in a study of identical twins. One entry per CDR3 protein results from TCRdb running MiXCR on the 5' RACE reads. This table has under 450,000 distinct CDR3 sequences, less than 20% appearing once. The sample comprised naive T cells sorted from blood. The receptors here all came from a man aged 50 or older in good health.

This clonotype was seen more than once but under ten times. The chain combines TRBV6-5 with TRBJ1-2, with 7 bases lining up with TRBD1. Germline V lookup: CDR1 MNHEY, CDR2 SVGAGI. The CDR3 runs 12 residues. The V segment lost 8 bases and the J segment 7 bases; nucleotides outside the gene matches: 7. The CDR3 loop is CASGDRAVGYTF. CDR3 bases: TGTGCCAGCGGCGACAGGGCGGTTGGCTACACCTTC.

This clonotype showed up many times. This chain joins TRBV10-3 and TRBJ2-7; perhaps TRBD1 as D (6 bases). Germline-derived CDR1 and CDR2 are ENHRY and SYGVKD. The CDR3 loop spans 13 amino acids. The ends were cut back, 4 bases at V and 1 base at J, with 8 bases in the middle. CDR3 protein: CAISGTASYEQYF. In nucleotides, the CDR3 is TGTGCCATCAGTGGGACAGCATCCTACGAGCAGTACTTC.

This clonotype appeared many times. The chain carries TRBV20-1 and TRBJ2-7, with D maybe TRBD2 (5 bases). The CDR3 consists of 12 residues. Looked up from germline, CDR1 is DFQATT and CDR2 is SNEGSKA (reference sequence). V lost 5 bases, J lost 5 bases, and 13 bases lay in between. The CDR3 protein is CSAHRGVDEQYF. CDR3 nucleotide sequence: TGCAGTGCTCACCGGGGAGTGGACGAGCAGTACTTC.

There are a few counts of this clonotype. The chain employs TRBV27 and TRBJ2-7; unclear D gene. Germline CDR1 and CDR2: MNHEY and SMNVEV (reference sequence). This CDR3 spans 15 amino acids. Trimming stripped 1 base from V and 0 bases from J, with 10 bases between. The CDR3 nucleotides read TGTGCCAGCAGTTTATGGGCTGGCAGCTCCTACGAGCAGTACTTC. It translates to CASSLWAGSSYEQYF.

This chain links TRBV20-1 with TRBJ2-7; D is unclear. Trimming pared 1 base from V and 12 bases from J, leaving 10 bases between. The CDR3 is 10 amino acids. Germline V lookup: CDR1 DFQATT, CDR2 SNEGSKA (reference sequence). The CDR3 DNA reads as TGCAGTGCTAGAGTGCTTGGATGGTACTTC. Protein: CSARVLGWYF.

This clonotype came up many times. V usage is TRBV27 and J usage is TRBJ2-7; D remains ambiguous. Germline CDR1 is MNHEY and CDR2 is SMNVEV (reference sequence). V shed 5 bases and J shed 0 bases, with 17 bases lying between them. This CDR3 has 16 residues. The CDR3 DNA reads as TGTGCCAGCAGTCTTGCTCGACCTCCAGTCTCCTACGAGCAGTACTTC. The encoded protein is CASSLARPPVSYEQYF.

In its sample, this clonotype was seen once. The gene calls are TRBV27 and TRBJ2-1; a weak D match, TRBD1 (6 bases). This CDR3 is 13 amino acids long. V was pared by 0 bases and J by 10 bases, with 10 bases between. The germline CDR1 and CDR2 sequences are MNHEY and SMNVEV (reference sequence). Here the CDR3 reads CASSLSTGWEQFF. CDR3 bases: TGTGCCAGCAGTTTATCGACAGGTTGGGAGCAGTTCTTC.

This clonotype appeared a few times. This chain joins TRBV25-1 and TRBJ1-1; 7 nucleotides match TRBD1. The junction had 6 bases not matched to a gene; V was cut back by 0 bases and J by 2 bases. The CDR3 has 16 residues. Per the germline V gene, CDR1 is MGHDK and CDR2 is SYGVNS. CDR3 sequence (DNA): TGTGCCAGCAGTGAATATGGCTACAGGGGTAACACTGAAGCTTTCTTT. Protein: CASSEYGYRGNTEAFF.

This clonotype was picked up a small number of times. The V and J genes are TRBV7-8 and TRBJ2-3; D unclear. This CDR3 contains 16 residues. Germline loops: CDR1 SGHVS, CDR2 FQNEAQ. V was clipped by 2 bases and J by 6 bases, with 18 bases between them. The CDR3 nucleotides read TGTGCCAGCAGCTTACTGACGGAAGCAGGCGTTGATACGCAGTATTTT. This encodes CASSLLTEAGVDTQYF.

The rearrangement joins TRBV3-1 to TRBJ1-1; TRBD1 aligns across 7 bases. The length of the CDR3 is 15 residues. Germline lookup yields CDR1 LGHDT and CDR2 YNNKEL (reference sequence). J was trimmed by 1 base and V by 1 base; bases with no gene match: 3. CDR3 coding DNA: TGTGCCAGCAGCCAAGGCTGGACAGGGAACACTGAAGCTTTCTTT. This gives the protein CASSQGWTGNTEAFF.

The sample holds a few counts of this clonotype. The CDR3 loop reads CSARDRRLAGKHYEQYF. CDR3 in DNA: TGCAGTGCTAGAGATCGGCGACTAGCGGGGAAACACTACGAGCAGTACTTC. J is TRBJ2-7 and V is TRBV20-1; TRBD2 agrees at 11 bases. CDR3 size: 17 residues. CDR1 and CDR2 (germline): DFQATT, SNEGSKA (reference sequence). Trimming took 0 bases from V and 3 from J; bases not matched to a gene: 10.

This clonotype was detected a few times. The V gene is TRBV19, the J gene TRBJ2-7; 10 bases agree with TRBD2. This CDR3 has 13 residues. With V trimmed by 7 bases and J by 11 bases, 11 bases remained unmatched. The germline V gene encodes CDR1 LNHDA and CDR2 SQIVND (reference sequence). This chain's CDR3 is CASNASGGPRKYF. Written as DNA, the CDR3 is TGTGCCAGTAATGCTAGCGGGGGCCCACGGAAGTACTTC.

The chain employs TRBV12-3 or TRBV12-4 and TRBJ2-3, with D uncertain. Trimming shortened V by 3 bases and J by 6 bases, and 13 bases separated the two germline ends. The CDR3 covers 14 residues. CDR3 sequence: CASSFVGGRDTQYF. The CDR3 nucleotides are TGTGCCAGCAGTTTCGTTGGTGGCCGGGATACGCAGTATTTT.

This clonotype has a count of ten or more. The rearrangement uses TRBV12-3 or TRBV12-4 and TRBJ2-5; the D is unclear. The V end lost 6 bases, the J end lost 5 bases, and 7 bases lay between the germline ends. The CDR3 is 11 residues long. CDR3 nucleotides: TGTGCCAGCAGACTACATGAGACCCAGTACTTC. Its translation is CASRLHETQYF.